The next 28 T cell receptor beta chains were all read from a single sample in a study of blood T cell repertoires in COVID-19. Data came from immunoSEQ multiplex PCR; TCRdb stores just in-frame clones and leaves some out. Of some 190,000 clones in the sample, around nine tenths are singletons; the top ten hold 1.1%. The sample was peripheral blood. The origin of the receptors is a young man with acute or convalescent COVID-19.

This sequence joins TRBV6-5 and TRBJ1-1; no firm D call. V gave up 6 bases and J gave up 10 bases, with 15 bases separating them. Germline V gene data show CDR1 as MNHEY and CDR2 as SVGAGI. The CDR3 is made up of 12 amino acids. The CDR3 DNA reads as TGTGCCAGCAGAGCAACTTTAACCCGAGCTTTCTTT. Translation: CASRATLTRAFF.

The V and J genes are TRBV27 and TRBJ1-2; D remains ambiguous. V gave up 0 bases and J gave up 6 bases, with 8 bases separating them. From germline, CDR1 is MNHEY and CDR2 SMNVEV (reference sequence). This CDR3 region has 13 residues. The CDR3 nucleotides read TGTGCCAGCAGTTTATCGCGAGGTAATGGCTACACCTTC. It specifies CASSLSRGNGYTF.

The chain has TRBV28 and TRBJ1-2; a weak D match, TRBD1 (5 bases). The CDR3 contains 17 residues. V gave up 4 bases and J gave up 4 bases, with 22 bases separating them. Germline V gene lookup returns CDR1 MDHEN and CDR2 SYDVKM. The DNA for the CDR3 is TGTGCCAGCAGTTCACTTGGGGGGGGACGGCGGCCCTATGGCTACACCTTC. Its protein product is CASSSLGGGRRPYGYTF.

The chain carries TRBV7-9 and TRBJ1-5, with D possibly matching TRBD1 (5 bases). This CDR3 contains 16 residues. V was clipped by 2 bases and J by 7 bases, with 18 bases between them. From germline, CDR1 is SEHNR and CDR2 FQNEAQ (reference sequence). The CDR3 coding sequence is TGTGCCAGCAGCTTATTTAGAGACAGACAGATACAGCCCCAGCATTTT. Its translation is CASSLFRDRQIQPQHF.

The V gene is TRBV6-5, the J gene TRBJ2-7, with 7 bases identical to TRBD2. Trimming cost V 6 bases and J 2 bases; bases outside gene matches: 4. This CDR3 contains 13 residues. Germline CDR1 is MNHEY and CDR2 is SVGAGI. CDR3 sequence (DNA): TGTGCCAGCAGAAAGCGGGGTACCTACGAGCAGTACTTC. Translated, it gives CASRKRGTYEQYF.

The CDR3 here is CASSSDTRTGELFF. CDR3 in DNA: TGTGCCAGCAGTTCGGACACTCGCACCGGGGAGCTGTTTTTT. The rearrangement joins TRBV6-5 to TRBJ2-2, with D maybe TRBD1 (5 bases). The CDR3 contains 14 residues. The V and J ends lost 4 bases and 4 bases respectively, with 10 bases between them. From germline, CDR1 is MNHEY and CDR2 SVGAGI.

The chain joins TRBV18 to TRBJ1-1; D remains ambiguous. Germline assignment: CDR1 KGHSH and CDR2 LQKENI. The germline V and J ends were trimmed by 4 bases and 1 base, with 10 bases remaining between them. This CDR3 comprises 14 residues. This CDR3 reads CASSQDGKNTEAFF. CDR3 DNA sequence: TGTGCCAGCTCACAGGACGGGAAGAACACTGAAGCTTTCTTT. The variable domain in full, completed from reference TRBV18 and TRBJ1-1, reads NAGVMQNPRHLVRRRGQEARLRCSPMKGHSHVYWYRQLPEEGLKFMVYLQKENIIDESGMPKERFSAEFPKEGPSILRIQQVVRGDSAAYFCASSQDGKNTEAFFGQGTRLTVV.

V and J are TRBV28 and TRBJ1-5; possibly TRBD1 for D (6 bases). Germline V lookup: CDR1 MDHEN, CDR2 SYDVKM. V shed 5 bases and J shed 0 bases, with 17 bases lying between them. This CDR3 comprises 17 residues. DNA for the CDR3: TGTGCCAGCAGTACAAGCGGGGGCAGTTATAGCAATCAGCCCCAGCATTTT. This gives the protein CASSTSGGSYSNQPQHF.

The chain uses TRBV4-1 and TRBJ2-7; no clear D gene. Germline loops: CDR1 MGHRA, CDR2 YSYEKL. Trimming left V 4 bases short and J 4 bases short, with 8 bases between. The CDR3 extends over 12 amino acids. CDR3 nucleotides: TGCGCCAGCAGCCCAAACAGTTACGAGCAGTACTTC. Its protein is CASSPNSYEQYF.

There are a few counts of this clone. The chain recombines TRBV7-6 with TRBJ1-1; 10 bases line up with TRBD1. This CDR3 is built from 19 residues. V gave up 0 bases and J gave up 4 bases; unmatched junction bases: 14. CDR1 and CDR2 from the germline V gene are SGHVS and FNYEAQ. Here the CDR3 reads CASSLADRGPDWSGTEAFF. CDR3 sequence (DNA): TGTGCCAGCAGCTTAGCCGACAGGGGGCCAGATTGGAGTGGCACTGAAGCTTTCTTT.

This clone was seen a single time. The CDR3 reads CASRQEMYQPQHF. In nucleotides, the CDR3 is TGTGCCAGTAGACAGGAGATGTATCAGCCCCAGCATTTT. The chain uses TRBV19 and TRBJ1-5, with D tentatively TRBD1 (5 bases). Germline CDR1 reads LNHDA; CDR2 reads SQIVND (reference sequence). The CDR3 consists of 13 residues. Trimming removed 6 bases from V and 5 bases from J, with 11 bases in between.

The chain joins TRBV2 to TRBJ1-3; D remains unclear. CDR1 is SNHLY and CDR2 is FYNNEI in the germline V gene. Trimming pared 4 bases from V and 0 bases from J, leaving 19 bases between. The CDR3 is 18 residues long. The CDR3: CASSVKVSRHSSGNTIYF. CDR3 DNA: TGTGCCAGCAGTGTAAAGGTTTCCAGGCATAGCTCTGGAAACACCATATATTTT.

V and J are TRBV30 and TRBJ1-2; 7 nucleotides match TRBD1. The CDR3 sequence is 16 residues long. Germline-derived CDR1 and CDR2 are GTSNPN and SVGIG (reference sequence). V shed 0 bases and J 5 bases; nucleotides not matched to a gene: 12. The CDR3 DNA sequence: TGTGCCTGGAGTGTAAACCCGACAGGGCCCGTATATGGCTACACCTTC. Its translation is CAWSVNPTGPVYGYTF.

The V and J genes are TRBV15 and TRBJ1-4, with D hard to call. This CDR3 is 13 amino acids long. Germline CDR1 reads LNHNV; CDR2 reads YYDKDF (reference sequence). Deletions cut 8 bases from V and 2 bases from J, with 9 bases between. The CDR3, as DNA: TGTGCCACCGCACTCGGGACTAATGAAAAACTGTTTTTT. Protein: CATALGTNEKLFF.

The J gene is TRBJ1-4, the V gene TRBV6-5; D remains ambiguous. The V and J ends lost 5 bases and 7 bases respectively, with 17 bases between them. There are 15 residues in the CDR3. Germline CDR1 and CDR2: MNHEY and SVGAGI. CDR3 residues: CASSMETTSLEKLFF. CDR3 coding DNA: TGTGCCAGCAGTATGGAGACGACCTCTCTTGAAAAACTGTTTTTT.

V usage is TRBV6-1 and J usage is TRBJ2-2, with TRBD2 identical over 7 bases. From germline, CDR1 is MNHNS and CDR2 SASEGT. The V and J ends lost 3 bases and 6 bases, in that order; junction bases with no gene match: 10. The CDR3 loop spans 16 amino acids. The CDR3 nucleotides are TGTGCCAGCAGTGATATGGCTAGCGGTTACCCCGGGGAGCTGTTTTTT. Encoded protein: CASSDMASGYPGELFF.

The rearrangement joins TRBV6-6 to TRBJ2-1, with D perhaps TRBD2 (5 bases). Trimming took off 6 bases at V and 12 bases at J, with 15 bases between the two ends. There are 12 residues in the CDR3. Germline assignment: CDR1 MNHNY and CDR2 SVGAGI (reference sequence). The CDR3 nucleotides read TGTGCCAGCAGGCCGGAGGCGCGAGGGCAGTTCTTC. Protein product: CASRPEARGQFF.

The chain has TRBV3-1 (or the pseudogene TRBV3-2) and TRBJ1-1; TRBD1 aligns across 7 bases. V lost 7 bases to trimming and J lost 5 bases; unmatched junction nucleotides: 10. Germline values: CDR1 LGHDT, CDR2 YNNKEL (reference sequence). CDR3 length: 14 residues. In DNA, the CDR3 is TGTGCCAGCAAGCTCCGACAGGGCGGGACTGAAGCTTTCTTT. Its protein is CASKLRQGGTEAFF.

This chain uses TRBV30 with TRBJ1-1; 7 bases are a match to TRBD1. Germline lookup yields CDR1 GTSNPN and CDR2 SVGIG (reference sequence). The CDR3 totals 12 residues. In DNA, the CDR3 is TGTGCGACGGACAGGTCGGGGACTGAAGCTTTCTTT. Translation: CATDRSGTEAFF.

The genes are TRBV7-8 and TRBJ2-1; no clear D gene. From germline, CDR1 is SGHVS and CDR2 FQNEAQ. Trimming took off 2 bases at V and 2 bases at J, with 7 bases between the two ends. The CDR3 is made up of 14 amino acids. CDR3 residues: CASSLKPAYNEQFF. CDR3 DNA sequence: TGTGCCAGCAGCTTAAAACCGGCCTACAATGAGCAGTTCTTC. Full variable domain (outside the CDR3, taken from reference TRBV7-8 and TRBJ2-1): GAGVSQSPRYKVAKRGQDVALRCDPISGHVSLFWYQQALGQGPEFLTYFQNEAQLDKSGLPSDRFFAERPEGSVSTLKIQRTQQEDSAVYLCASSLKPAYNEQFFGPGTRLTVL.

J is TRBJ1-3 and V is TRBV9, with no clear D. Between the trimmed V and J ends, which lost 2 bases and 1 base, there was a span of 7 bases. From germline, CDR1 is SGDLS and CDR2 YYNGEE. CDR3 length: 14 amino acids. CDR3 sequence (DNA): TGTGCCAGCAGCGTCTTAGATTCTGGAAACACCATATATTTT. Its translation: CASSVLDSGNTIYF.

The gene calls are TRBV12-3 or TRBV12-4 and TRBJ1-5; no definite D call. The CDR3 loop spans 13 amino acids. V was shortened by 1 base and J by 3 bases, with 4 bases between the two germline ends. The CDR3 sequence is CASSLGDNQPQHF. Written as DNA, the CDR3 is TGTGCCAGCAGTTTAGGCGACAATCAGCCCCAGCATTTT.

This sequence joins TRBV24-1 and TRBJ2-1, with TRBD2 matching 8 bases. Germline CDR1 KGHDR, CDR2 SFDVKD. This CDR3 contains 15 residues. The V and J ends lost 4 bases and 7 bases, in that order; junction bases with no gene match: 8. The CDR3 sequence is CATSDRGGGLNEQFF. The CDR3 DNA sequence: TGTGCCACCAGTGACCGGGGGGGAGGGCTGAATGAGCAGTTCTTC.

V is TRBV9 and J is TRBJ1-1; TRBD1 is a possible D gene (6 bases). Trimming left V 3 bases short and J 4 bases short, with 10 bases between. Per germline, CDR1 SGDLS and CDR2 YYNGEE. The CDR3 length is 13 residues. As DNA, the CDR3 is TGTGCCAGCAGCGCCGGACAGTCCACTGAAGCTTTCTTT. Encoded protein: CASSAGQSTEAFF.

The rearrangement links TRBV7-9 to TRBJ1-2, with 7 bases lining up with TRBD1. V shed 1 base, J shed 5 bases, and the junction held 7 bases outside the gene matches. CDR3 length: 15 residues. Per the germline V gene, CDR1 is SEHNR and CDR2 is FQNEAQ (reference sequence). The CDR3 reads CASSLEGGGRYGYTF. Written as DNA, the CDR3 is TGTGCCAGCAGCTTAGAAGGGGGCGGCCGGTATGGCTACACCTTC.

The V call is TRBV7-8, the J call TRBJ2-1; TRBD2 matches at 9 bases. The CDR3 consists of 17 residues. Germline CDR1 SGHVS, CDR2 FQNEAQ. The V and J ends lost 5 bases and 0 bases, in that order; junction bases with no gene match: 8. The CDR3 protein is CASSRGRLAVSYNEQFF. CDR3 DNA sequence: TGTGCCAGCAGCCGGGGGAGACTAGCGGTCTCCTACAATGAGCAGTTCTTC.

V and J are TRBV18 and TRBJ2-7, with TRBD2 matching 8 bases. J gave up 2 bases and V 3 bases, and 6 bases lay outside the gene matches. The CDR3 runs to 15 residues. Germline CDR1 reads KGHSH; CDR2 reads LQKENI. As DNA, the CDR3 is TGTGCCAGCTCACCCGAAGCGGGAGCTACCTACGAGCAGTACTTC. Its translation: CASSPEAGATYEQYF.

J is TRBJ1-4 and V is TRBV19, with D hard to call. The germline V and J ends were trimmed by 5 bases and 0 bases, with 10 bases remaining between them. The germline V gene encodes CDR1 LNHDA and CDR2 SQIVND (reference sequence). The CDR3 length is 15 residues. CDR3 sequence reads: CASSPAGATNEKLFF. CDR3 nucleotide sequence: TGTGCCAGTAGTCCAGCAGGTGCAACTAATGAAAAACTGTTTTTT.